This T cell receptor beta chain was identified in a study of shared clonotypes between healthy human individuals. On this clone: The target antigen is unknown.

Whole-study results and caveats: Non-shared clonotypes had lower generation probabilities than those shared by all four donors. Sample collection involved blood only; tissue repertoires are likely different. Larger richness was generally estimated for naive than memory subsets.

Trimming removed 0 bases at V and 4 bases at J, with 9 bases between. The germline V gene encodes CDR1 MGHRA and CDR2 YSYEKL. This CDR3 has 14 residues. Libraries were prepared by immunoSEQ multiplex PCR; TCRdb keeps only in-frame clonotypes and omits some of them. Of roughly 1,000,000 clones in the sample, around 82% were seen once. The sequencing sample was made of memory CD4+ T cells from PBMCs. Subset noted: CD45RA-negative fraction. This sequence was found in a man aged 18 to 29 in good health. Some clones in this sample may be carry-over from other donors' samples. The J gene is TRBJ1-2, the V gene TRBV4-1, with D perhaps TRBD1 (5 bases). CDR3 nucleotide sequence: TGCGCCAGCAGCCAAGATGGGGGTAGCTATGGCTACACCTTC. Translating gives CASSQDGGSYGYTF.